This entry lists 5 T cell receptor beta chains sequenced from one sample in a study of post-analysis software for immune sequencing data. General study results and limits: The five TRBV segments detected at higher frequency in patients than in controls included TRBV5-6, TRBV5-1 and TRBV20-1.

Their target antigens are unknown. Unique molecular identifiers were carried by the TCR beta cDNA libraries. TCRdb called the PCR reads again in MiXCR, with one record for every CDR3 protein. In the table there are 750,000 to 900,000 distinct CDR3 sequences, around 45% of which are singletons. Sequenced material: blood. These receptor sequences come from a girl between 10 and 17 years old with multiple sclerosis.

The CDR3 loop is CASSLETQPNEKLFF. The DNA for the CDR3 is TGTGCCAGCAGCTTGGAAACACAGCCTAATGAAAAACTGTTTTTT. This chain uses TRBV5-5 with TRBJ1-4, with D uncertain. The CDR3 is 15 amino acids. Deletions cut 0 bases from V and 3 bases from J, with 9 bases between. Germline CDR1 reads SGHKS; CDR2 reads YYEKEE (reference sequence). Variable domain in full (rest from reference TRBV5-5 and TRBJ1-4): DAGVTQSPTHLIKTRGQQVTLRCSPISGHKSVSWYQQVLGQGPQFIFQYYEKEERGRGNFPDRFSARQFPNYSSELNVNALLLGDSALYLCASSLETQPNEKLFFGSGTQLSVL.

The V call is TRBV9, the J call TRBJ1-1, with TRBD1 matching 8 bases. The CDR3 loop spans 15 amino acids. Germline CDR1 and CDR2: SGDLS and YYNGEE. The V segment lost 3 bases and the J segment 4 bases; nucleotides outside the gene matches: 8. The CDR3 sequence is CASSGKGQAVTEAFF. The CDR3 DNA reads TGTGCCAGCAGCGGGAAGGGACAGGCGGTCACTGAAGCTTTCTTT.

V and J are TRBV7-9 and TRBJ2-1; the match to TRBD2 covers 7 bases. Losses at the gene ends were 1 base for V and 7 bases for J; bases not matched to a gene: 7. The CDR3 has 15 amino acids. Germline loops: CDR1 SEHNR, CDR2 FQNEAQ (reference sequence). The CDR3 loop reads CASSLGWGGDNEQFF. The CDR3 DNA is TGTGCCAGCAGCTTAGGGTGGGGGGGGGATAATGAGCAGTTCTTC. Full variable domain (remainder filled in from reference TRBV7-9 and TRBJ2-1): DTGVSQNPRHKITKRGQNVTFRCDPISEHNRLYWYRQTLGQGPEFLTYFQNEAQLEKSRLLSDRFSAERPKGSFSTLEIQRTEQGDSAMYLCASSLGWGGDNEQFFGPGTRLTVL.

The genes are TRBV20-1 and TRBJ1-6; D is unresolved. This CDR3 spans 15 amino acids. With 6 bases removed from V and 2 bases from J, the gap between germline ends came to 14 bases. Germline CDR1 and CDR2: DFQATT and SNEGSKA (reference sequence). The CDR3 DNA follows: TGCAGTGCGAATCCCCCCGGGACCTATAATTCACCCCTCCACTTT. Its translation is CSANPPGTYNSPLHF.

A remark on this clonotype: Germline and junction disagree at one end, which may indicate a read error. The J gene is TRBJ1-6, the V gene TRBV27, with D possibly being TRBD1 (5 bases). Germline V gene data show CDR1 as MNHEY and CDR2 as SMNVEV (reference sequence). This CDR3 has 13 amino acids. CDR3 sequence (DNA): TGTGCTAGCAGCGGAGGGGTATGGTCACCCCTCCACTTT. Encoded protein: CASSGGVWSPLHF.